Below are 21 T cell receptor beta chains sequenced from a single sample in a study of pediatric ulcerative colitis. The assay was immunoSEQ multiplex PCR, and TCRdb's table has in-frame clones only and misses some. The top ten hold over 1.3% of the sample, which has tens of thousands of clones, around 87% seen once. Sequencing was performed on blood. These receptors all stem from a boy younger than 18 who was a control in a study of pediatric ulcerative colitis.

The CDR3 region is CASSRKTGRTNTGELFF. CDR3 bases: TGCGCCAGCAGCCGAAAAACGGGACGAACGAACACCGGGGAGCTGTTTTTT. The chain couples TRBV5-1 to TRBJ2-2; D tentatively reads TRBD1 or TRBD2 (5 bases each). The CDR3 extends over 17 amino acids. Looked up from germline, CDR1 is SGHRS and CDR2 is YFSETQ. V lost 4 bases to trimming and J lost 0 bases, with 16 bases between them.

The rearrangement links TRBV7-2 to TRBJ1-1, with D unresolved. In germline, CDR1 is SGHTA, CDR2 FQGNSA. Trimming took 1 base from V and 8 from J, leaving 11 bases between them. The CDR3 extends over 13 amino acids. Here the CDR3 reads CASSLESVTEAFF. The CDR3 nucleotides read TGTGCCAGCAGCTTAGAATCAGTAACCGAAGCTTTCTTT.

The table lists this clone with a count of one. The V gene is TRBV28, the J gene TRBJ1-6; no clear D. The germline V and J ends were trimmed by 7 bases and 2 bases, with 6 bases remaining between them. This CDR3 is 13 amino acids long. Germline V lookup: CDR1 MDHEN, CDR2 SYDVKM. The CDR3 sequence is CASTEPYNSPLHF. The DNA for the CDR3 is TGTGCCAGCACCGAACCCTATAATTCACCCCTCCACTTT.

The rearrangement joins TRBV6-6 to TRBJ1-1; D is perhaps TRBD1 (6 bases). Trimming shortened V by 7 bases and J by 0 bases, and 15 bases separated the two germline ends. The CDR3 has 15 amino acids. Germline-derived CDR1 and CDR2 are MNHNY and SVGAGI (reference sequence). The CDR3: CASTMRTDLNTEAFF. The CDR3, as DNA: TGTGCCAGCACCATGAGGACAGATTTGAACACTGAAGCTTTCTTT.

The chain links TRBV6-1 to TRBJ1-5; maybe TRBD1 (5 bases). There are 14 residues in the CDR3. Germline CDR1 MNHNS, CDR2 SASEGT. The V gene lost 3 bases and the J gene lost 3 bases, with 9 bases spanning the gap. The CDR3 region is CASSDLGLNQPQHF. CDR3 bases: TGTGCCAGCAGTGACCTGGGACTCAATCAGCCCCAGCATTTT.

V usage is TRBV18 and J usage is TRBJ1-2, with 9 bases that match TRBD1. Per the germline V gene, CDR1 is KGHSH and CDR2 is LQKENI. The length of the CDR3 is 14 residues. Unmatched junction bases numbered 6, after V lost 5 bases and J lost 5 bases. The CDR3 coding sequence is TGTGCCAGCTCAGAACAAGGGACAGGGTATGGCTACACCTTC. Protein product: CASSEQGTGYGYTF.

The rearrangement links TRBV4-1 to TRBJ2-7, with a weak D call TRBD1 (6 bases). Germline values: CDR1 MGHRA, CDR2 YSYEKL. The CDR3 runs to 15 residues. V lost 3 bases, J lost 3 bases, and 15 bases lay in between. CDR3 nucleotides: TGCGCCAGCAGCCACAAGATAACAGGGAGCTACGAGCAGTACTTC. Protein sequence: CASSHKITGSYEQYF.

This chain links TRBV6-5 with TRBJ1-1; 8 bases line up with TRBD1. The germline V gene encodes CDR1 MNHEY and CDR2 SVGAGI. This CDR3 is built from 14 residues. With V trimmed by 5 bases and J by 6 bases, 8 bases remained unmatched. The CDR3 loop reads CASSETWTGSEAFF. As DNA, the CDR3 is TGTGCCAGCAGTGAAACCTGGACAGGGTCTGAAGCTTTCTTT.

This clone was observed a single time. CDR3 bases: TGTGCCAGCAGTTTAGTGGCGTCAGCCCTCTACGAGCAGTACTTC. This translates into CASSLVASALYEQYF. The V and J genes are TRBV27 and TRBJ2-7; D not resolved. V was shortened by 2 bases and J by 3 bases, with 14 bases between the two germline ends. Germline CDR1 reads MNHEY; CDR2 reads SMNVEV (reference sequence). The CDR3 contains 15 residues.

This clone was found once. The chain links TRBV18 to TRBJ2-7; 7 nucleotides match TRBD1. The CDR3 length is 13 residues. Germline assignment: CDR1 KGHSH and CDR2 LQKENI. V dropped 2 bases and J dropped 3; count of bases not matched to a gene: 1. The CDR3 coding sequence is TGTGCCAGCTCACCAGGGACAGACTACGAGCAGTACTTC. Its protein is CASSPGTDYEQYF.

This chain links TRBV6-1 with TRBJ1-5, with a weak D call TRBD1 (5 bases). V was pared by 4 bases and J by 2 bases, with 12 bases between. Per germline, CDR1 MNHNS and CDR2 SASEGT. The CDR3 contains 15 residues. The CDR3 region has the DNA TGTGCCAGCAGTGGATCCAGGGCGGGCAATCAGCCCCAGCATTTT. The encoded protein is CASSGSRAGNQPQHF.

This clone was counted between two and nine times. This chain joins TRBV10-3 and TRBJ1-2; possibly TRBD1 for D (6 bases). Germline-derived CDR1 and CDR2 are ENHRY and SYGVKD. Deletions cut 3 bases from V and 4 bases from J, with 12 bases between. The CDR3 extends over 14 amino acids. CDR3: CAISDRGGIYGYTF. The CDR3 region has the DNA TGTGCCATCAGTGACAGGGGAGGTATCTATGGCTACACCTTC.

The rearrangement joins TRBV6-6 to TRBJ2-7; D perhaps matches TRBD1 (6 bases). CDR3 length equals 15 residues. Trimming pared 0 bases from V and 3 bases from J, leaving 12 bases between. From germline, CDR1 is MNHNY and CDR2 SVGAGI (reference sequence). The CDR3 is CASSYSIGTYYEQYF. CDR3 DNA: TGTGCCAGCAGTTACTCGATTGGGACATACTACGAGCAGTACTTC.

The rearrangement links TRBV7-8 to TRBJ2-3; a possible D gene is TRBD1 (6 bases). This CDR3 contains 13 residues. Germline V gene sequence: CDR1 SGHVS, CDR2 FQNEAQ. The ends were cut back, 5 bases at V and 6 bases at J, with 12 bases in the middle. Here the CDR3 DNA reads TGTGCCAGCAGCCGGGACATCCGGGATACGCAGTATTTT. It translates to CASSRDIRDTQYF.

The genes are TRBV19 and TRBJ2-3; D is perhaps TRBD1 or TRBD2 (5 bases each). The CDR3 extends over 13 amino acids. Trimming took off 8 bases at V and 6 bases at J, with 15 bases between the two ends. Germline V gene data show CDR1 as LNHDA and CDR2 as SQIVND (reference sequence). The CDR3 protein is CASQGTQGDTQYF. The CDR3 DNA sequence: TGTGCCAGTCAAGGGACCCAAGGGGATACGCAGTATTTT.

The chain has TRBV28 and TRBJ1-2; the D gene is possibly TRBD1 (6 bases). The CDR3 has 16 residues. The V and J ends lost 7 bases and 5 bases respectively, with 23 bases between them. From germline, CDR1 is MDHEN and CDR2 SYDVKM. The CDR3 region is CASNSLGGGSPYGYTF. Here the CDR3 DNA reads TGTGCCAGCAACTCACTCGGGGGGGGCTCGCCTTATGGCTACACCTTC.

V gene TRBV14 combines with J gene TRBJ1-6; D is unresolved. Trimming took 1 base from V and 0 from J, leaving 16 bases between them. CDR1 SGHDN and CDR2 FVKESK come from the germline V gene. This CDR3 is built from 19 residues. CDR3 sequence: CASSQGSNGRSSYNSPLHF. CDR3 bases: TGTGCCAGCAGCCAAGGTTCGAATGGTAGGAGCTCCTATAATTCACCCCTCCACTTT.

This rearrangement joins TRBV30 to TRBJ2-3; D might be TRBD1 or TRBD2, each matching 5 bases. Germline V CDR1 and CDR2: GTSNPN, SVGIG (reference sequence). The ends were cut back, 2 bases at V and 4 bases at J, with 7 bases in the middle. The CDR3 is made up of 12 amino acids. CDR3 bases: TGTGCCTGGAGTCGGGGCTCAGATACGCAGTATTTT. This sequence encodes CAWSRGSDTQYF.

This rearrangement joins TRBV5-1 to TRBJ1-6; 9 bases align to TRBD1. V shed 0 bases and J 4 bases; nucleotides not matched to a gene: 8. CDR3 length equals 18 residues. Germline CDR1 is SGHRS and CDR2 is YFSETQ. The CDR3 spells CASSLELLGQGYNSPLHF. In nucleotides, the CDR3 is TGCGCCAGCAGCTTGGAGTTGTTGGGACAGGGTTATAATTCACCCCTCCACTTT.

The rearrangement joins TRBV5-1 to TRBJ1-5, with D possibly matching TRBD1 (5 bases). Per the germline V gene, CDR1 is SGHRS and CDR2 is YFSETQ. CDR3 length: 17 amino acids. V lost 2 bases and J lost 0, with 15 bases in between. As DNA, the CDR3 is TGCGCCAGCAGCTTAGGTTTAGGGGACGGTAGCAATCAGCCCCAGCATTTT. Encoded protein: CASSLGLGDGSNQPQHF.

This clone appeared a few times. J is TRBJ1-2 and V is TRBV5-5; no clear D gene. From germline, CDR1 is SGHKS and CDR2 YYEKEE (reference sequence). The CDR3 extends over 13 amino acids. The V end lost 0 bases, the J end lost 11 bases, and 14 bases lay between the germline ends. In DNA form, the CDR3 reads TGTGCCAGCAGCTTGGGACAAGACCTGGGGTACACCTTC. This codes for CASSLGQDLGYTF.